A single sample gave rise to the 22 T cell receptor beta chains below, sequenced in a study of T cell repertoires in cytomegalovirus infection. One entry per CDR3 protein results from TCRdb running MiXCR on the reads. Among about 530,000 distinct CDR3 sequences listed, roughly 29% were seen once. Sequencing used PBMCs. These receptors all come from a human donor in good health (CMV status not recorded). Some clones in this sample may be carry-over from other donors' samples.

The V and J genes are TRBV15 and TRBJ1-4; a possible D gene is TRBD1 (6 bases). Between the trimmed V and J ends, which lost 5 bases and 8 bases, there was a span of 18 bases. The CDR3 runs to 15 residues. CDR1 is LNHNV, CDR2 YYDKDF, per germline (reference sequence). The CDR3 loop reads CATSLPDSLGEKLFF. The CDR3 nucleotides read TGTGCCACCAGCTTACCGGACAGCCTTGGAGAAAAACTGTTTTTT.

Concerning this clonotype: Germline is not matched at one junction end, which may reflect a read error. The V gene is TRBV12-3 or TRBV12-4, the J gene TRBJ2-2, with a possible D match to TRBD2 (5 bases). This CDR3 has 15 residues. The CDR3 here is CVSSFGVRNTGELFF. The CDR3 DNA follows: TGTGTCAGCAGTTTCGGGGTGCGGAACACCGGGGAGCTGTTTTTT.

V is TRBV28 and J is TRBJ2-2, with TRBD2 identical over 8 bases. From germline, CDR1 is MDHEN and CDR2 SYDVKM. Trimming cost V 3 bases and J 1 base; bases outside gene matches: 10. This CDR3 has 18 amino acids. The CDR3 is CASSLWLAGPKNTGELFF. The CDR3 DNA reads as TGTGCCAGCAGTTTGTGGCTAGCGGGTCCTAAGAACACCGGGGAGCTGTTTTTT.

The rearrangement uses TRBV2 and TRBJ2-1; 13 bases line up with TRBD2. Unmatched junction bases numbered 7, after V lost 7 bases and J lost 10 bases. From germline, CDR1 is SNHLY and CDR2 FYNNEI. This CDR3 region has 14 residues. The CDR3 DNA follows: TGTGCCAGCAACTATGGACTAGCGGGAGTCGAGCAGTTCTTC. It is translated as CASNYGLAGVEQFF.

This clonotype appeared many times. In nucleotides, the CDR3 is TGTGCCAGCAGCTTAGCGGGGACCTCCCGCAGGGAGCAGTTCTTC. It is translated as CASSLAGTSRREQFF. The chain uses TRBV7-8 and TRBJ2-1; D is tentatively TRBD1 or TRBD2 (5 bases each). Per germline, CDR1 SGHVS and CDR2 FQNEAQ. Trimming pared 0 bases from V and 10 bases from J, leaving 16 bases between. The CDR3 contains 15 residues.

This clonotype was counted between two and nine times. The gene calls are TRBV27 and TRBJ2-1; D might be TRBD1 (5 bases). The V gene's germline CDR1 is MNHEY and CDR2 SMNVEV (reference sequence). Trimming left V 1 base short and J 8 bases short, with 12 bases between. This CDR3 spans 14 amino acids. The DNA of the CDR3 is TGTGCCAGCAGTTTATACAAGGGGCTGGATGAGCAGTTCTTC. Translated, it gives CASSLYKGLDEQFF.

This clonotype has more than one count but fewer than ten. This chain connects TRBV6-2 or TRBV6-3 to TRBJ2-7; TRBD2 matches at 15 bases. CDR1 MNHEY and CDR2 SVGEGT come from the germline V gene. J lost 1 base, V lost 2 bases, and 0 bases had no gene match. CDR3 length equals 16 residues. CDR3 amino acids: CASSYGTSGRSYEQYF. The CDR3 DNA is TGTGCCAGCAGTTACGGGACTAGCGGGAGGTCCTACGAGCAGTACTTC.

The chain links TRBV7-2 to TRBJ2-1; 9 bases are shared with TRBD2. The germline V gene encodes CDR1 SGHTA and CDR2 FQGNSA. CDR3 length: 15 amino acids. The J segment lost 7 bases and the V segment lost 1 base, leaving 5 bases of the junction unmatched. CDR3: CASSLVAGERNEQFF. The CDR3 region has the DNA TGTGCCAGCAGCTTAGTAGCGGGAGAAAGGAATGAGCAGTTCTTC.

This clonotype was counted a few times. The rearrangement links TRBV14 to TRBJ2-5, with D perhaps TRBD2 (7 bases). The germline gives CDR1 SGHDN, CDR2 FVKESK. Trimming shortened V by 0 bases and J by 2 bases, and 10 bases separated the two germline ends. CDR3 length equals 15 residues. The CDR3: CASSQDGRGQETQYF. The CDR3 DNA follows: TGTGCCAGCAGCCAAGATGGGAGGGGGCAAGAGACCCAGTACTTC.

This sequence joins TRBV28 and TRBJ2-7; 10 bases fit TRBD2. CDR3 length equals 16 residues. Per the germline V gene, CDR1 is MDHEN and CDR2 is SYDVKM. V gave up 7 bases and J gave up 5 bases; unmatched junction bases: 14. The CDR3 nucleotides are TGTGCCAGCACGGGCCTAGCGGGAGTGATAGTCGACGAGCAGTACTTC. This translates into CASTGLAGVIVDEQYF. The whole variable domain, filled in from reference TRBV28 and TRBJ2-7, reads DVKVTQSSRYLVKRTGEKVFLECVQDMDHENMFWYRQDPGLGLRLIYFSYDVKMKEKGDIPEGYSVSREKKERFSLILESASTNQTSMYLCASTGLAGVIVDEQYFGPGTRLTVT.

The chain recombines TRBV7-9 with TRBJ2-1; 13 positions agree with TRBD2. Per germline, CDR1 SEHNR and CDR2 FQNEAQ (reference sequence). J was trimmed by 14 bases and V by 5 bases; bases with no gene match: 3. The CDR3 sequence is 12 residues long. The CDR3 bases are TGTGCCAGCAGCGCGGGACTAGCGGGAAAGTTCTTC. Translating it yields CASSAGLAGKFF.

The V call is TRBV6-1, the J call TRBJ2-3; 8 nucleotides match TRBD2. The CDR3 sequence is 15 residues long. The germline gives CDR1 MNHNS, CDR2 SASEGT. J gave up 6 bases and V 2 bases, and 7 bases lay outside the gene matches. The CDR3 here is CASSESGGAYDTQYF. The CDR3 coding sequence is TGTGCCAGCAGTGAATCGGGAGGGGCTTACGATACGCAGTATTTT.

The CDR3 loop is CASSIGQGGGNQPQHF. The CDR3 DNA sequence: TGTGCCAGTAGTATAGGTCAAGGGGGAGGCAATCAGCCCCAGCATTTT. The V and J genes are TRBV19 and TRBJ1-5; maybe TRBD1 (6 bases). CDR1 is LNHDA, CDR2 SQIVND, per germline (reference sequence). V lost 1 base and J 2 bases, leaving 12 bases between the germline ends. This CDR3 is built from 16 residues.

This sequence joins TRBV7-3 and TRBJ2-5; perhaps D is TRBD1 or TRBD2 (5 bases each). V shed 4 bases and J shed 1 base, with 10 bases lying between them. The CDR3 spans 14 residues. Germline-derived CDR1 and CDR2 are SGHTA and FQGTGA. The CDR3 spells CASSSGTLQETQYF. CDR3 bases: TGTGCCAGCAGCTCCGGGACCCTCCAAGAGACCCAGTACTTC. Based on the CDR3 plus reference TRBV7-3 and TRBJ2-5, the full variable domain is GAGVSQTPSNKVTEKGKYVELRCDPISGHTALYWYRQSLGQGPEFLIYFQGTGAADDSGLPNDRFFAVRPEGSVSTLKIQRTERGDSAVYLCASSSGTLQETQYFGPGTRLLVL.

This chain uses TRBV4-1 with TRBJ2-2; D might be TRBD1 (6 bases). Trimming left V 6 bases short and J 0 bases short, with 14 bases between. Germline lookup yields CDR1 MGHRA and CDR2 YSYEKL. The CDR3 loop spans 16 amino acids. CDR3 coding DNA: TGCGCCAGCAGAACACTCGACAGGACGAACACCGGGGAGCTGTTTTTT. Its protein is CASRTLDRTNTGELFF.

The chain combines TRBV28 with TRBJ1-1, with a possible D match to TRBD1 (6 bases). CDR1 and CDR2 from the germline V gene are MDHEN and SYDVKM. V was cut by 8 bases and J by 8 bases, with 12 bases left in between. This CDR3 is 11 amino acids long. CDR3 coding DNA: TGTGCCAGCGGGAGGGGGGGAGAAGCTTTCTTT. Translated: CASGRGGEAFF.

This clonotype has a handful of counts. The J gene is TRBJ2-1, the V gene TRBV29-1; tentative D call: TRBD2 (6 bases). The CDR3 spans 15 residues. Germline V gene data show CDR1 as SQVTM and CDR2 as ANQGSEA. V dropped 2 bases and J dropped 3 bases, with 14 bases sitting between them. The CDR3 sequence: CSVELIAEIYNEQFF. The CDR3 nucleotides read TGCAGCGTTGAACTAATAGCGGAAATCTACAATGAGCAGTTCTTC.

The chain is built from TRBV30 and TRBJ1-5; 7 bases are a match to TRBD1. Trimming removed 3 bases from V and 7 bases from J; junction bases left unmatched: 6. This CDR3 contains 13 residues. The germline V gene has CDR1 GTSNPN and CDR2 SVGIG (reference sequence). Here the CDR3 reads CAWSRQGRQPQHF. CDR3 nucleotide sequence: TGTGCCTGGAGCCGACAGGGACGGCAGCCCCAGCATTTT.

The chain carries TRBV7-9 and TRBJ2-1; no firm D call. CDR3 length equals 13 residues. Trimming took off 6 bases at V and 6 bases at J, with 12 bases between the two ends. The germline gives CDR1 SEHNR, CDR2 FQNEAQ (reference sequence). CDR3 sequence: CASRPLSPNEQFF. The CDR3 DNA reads TGTGCCAGCAGACCACTAAGTCCCAATGAGCAGTTCTTC.

CDR3 DNA sequence: TGTGCCAGCAGTTTAGGCCCCTATGAGCAGTTCTTC. Amino acid sequence: CASSLGPYEQFF. This chain connects TRBV12-3 or TRBV12-4 to TRBJ2-1; D unclear. CDR3 length: 12 amino acids. Trimming took off 1 base at V and 8 bases at J, with 6 bases between the two ends.

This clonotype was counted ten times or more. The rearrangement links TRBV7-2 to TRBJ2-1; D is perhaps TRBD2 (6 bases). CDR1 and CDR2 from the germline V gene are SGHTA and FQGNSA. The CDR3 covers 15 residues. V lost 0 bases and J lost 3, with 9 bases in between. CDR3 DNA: TGTGCCAGCAGCTTAGCGTACGGGAGCTACAATGAGCAGTTCTTC. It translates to CASSLAYGSYNEQFF.

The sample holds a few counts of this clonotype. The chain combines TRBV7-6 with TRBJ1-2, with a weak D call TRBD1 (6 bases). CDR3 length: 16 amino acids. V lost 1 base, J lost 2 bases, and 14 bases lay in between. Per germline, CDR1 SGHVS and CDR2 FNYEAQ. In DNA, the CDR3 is TGTGCCAGCAGCTTAGGGTCGGGGGGCGCGAACTATGGCTACACCTTC. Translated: CASSLGSGGANYGYTF. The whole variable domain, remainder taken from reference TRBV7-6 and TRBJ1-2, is GAGVSQSPRYKVTKRGQDVALRCDPISGHVSLYWYRQALGQGPEFLTYFNYEAQQDKSGLPNDRFSAERPEGSISTLTIQRTEQRDSAMYRCASSLGSGGANYGYTFGSGTRLTVV.